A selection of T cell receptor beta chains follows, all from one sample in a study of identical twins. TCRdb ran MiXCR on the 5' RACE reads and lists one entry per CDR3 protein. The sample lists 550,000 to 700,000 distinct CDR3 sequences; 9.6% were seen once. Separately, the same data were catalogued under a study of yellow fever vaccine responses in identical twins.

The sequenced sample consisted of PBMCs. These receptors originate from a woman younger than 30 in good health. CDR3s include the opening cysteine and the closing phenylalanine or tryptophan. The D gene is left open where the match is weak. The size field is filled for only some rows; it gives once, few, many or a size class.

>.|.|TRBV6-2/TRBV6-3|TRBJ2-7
TGTGCCAGCAGTTACGACTACCTCCCCTACGAGCAGTACTTC
CASSYDYLPYEQYF
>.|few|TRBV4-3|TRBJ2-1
TGCGCCAGCAGCCAAGATCGGACGGCGGGGGCGGGGCAGTTCTTC
CASSQDRTAGAGQFF
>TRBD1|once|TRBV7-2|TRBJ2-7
TGTGCCAGCAGCTTATGGACAGGGCAAGAGCAGTACTTC
CASSLWTGQEQYF
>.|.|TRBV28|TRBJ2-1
TGTGCCAGCAGTTTATCGAACCCAAATGAGCAGTTCTTC
CASSLSNPNEQFF
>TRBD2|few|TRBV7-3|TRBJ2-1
TGTGCCAGCAGCTTAGTCGGTACTAGCGGGTACAATGAGCAGTTCTTC
CASSLVGTSGYNEQFF
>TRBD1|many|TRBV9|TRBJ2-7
TGTGCCAGCAGCGGAGGGGACAGGGGAATCCACGAGCAGTACTTC
CASSGGDRGIHEQYF
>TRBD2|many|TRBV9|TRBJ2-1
TGTGCCAGCAGCGTGTTAGCGGGGGCCTACAATGAGCAGTTCTTC
CASSVLAGAYNEQFF
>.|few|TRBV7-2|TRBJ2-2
TGTGCCAGCAGCTTAAAAGGTGGCGGGGAGCTGTTTTTT
CASSLKGGGELFF
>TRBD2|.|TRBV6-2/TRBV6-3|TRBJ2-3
TGTGCCAGCAGTTATAACATCCTAGCGGGTTACACAGATACGCAGTATTTT
CASSYNILAGYTDTQYF
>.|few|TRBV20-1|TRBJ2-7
TGCAGTGCTCGTAGGACAGTGTTCTCCTACGAGCAGTACTTC
CSARRTVFSYEQYF
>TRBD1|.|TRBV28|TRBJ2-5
TGTGCCAGCAGTGACAGGGGGCTGGAGACCCAGTACTTC
CASSDRGLETQYF
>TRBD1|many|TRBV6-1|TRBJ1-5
TGTGCCAGCAGTCCAGGGGGCGAGTATCAGCCCCAGCATTTT
CASSPGGEYQPQHF
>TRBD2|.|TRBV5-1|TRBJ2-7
TGCGCCAGCAGCTTGGTCTTCCTAGCGGGGGGAACCTACGAGCAGTACTTC
CASSLVFLAGGTYEQYF
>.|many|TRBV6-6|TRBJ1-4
TGTGCCAGCAGCCAACCTGAAAAACTGTTTTTT
CASSQPEKLFF
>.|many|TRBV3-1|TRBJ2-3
TGTGCCAGCAGCCTCCTCAGGGCTAGCACAGATACGCAGTATTTT
CASSLLRASTDTQYF
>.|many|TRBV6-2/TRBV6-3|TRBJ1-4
TGTGCCAGCAGTTATAGGCGTTGGGAAAAACTGTTTTTT
CASSYRRWEKLFF
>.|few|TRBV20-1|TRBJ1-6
TGCAGTGCTAGAACTGAGGCAGGATTTAATTCACCCCTCCACTTT
CSARTEAGFNSPLHF
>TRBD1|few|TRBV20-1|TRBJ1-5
TGCAGTGCTAGACCCCCGGGACAGGGGGCTCAGCCCCAGCATTTT
CSARPPGQGAQPQHF
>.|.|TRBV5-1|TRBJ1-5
TGCGCCAGCAGCTTGTTAGGGGGGCTAACAGATACGCAGCATTTT
CASSLLGGLTDTQHF
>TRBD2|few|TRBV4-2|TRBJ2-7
TGTGCCAGCAGCCCTGTTGGGCTAGCGGGAGCCAACGAGCAGTACTTC
CASSPVGLAGANEQYF
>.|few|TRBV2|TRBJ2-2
TGTGCCAGCAGTGAAACCCAGGGGTGGACCGGGGAGCTGTTTTTT
CASSETQGWTGELFF
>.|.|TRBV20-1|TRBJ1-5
TGCAGTGCTCACGTAGGGGATAATCAGCCCCAGCATTTT
CSAHVGDNQPQHF
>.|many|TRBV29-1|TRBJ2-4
TGCAGCGTTGAAGGTCGGTCTGGGGAGTTTAAGTCGAACATTCAGTACTTC
CSVEGRSGEFKSNIQYF
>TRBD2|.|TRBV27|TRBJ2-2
TGTGCCAGCAGTGCCCTCTGGACTAGCGGGGTCGGCGGGGAGCTGTTTTTT
CASSALWTSGVGGELFF
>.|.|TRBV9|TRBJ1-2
TGTGCCAGCAGCTCTCGGACCCTCGCGAGTGCTGACTATGGCTACACCTTC
CASSSRTLASADYGYTF